Sequencing of this T cell receptor beta chain was carried out in a study of blood T cell repertoires in COVID-19. Study summary: Samples representing acute and convalescent COVID-19 were sourced from the United States, Italy and Spain. From T cells, B-cell-depleted T cells, or PBMCs came the material, which was cDNA or gDNA.

The CDR3 loop spans 15 amino acids. The V gene's germline CDR1 is SGHNT and CDR2 YYREEE (reference sequence). Trimming removed 2 bases from V and 5 bases from J; junction bases left unmatched: 8. Study processing details: Amplification of reference gene primers was used by the study to estimate nucleated cell counts. This table comes from immunoSEQ multiplex PCR, and its TCRdb copy is limited to in-frame clones, with some not included. That table furnishes V, J and clone size, whereas the DNA furnished D and trimming. The data show about 80,000 clones, roughly 80% seen once. V is TRBV5-4 and J is TRBJ2-7; 9 positions agree with TRBD1. Sequencing was performed on peripheral blood. The sequence was collected from a woman aged 65 to 85 with acute or convalescent COVID-19. The CDR3 loop is CASSFRDRVSDEQYF. In DNA form, the CDR3 reads TGTGCCAGCAGCTTCCGGGACAGGGTGTCTGACGAGCAGTACTTC.